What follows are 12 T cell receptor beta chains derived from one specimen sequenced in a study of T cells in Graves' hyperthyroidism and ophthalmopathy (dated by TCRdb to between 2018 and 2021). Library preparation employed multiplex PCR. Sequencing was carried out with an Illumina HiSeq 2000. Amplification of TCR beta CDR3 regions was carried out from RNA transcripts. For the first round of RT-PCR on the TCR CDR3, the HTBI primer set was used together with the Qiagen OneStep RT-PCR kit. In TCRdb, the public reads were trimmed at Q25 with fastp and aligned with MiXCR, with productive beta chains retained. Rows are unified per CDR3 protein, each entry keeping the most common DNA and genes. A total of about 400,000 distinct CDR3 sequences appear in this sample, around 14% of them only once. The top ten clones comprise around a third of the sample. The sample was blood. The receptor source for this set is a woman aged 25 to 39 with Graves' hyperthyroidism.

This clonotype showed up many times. In DNA form, the CDR3 reads TGTGCCAGCAAAACTGGACTAGCGGGCGGGGAGACCCAGTACTTC. It specifies CASKTGLAGGETQYF. The rearrangement uses TRBV2 and TRBJ2-5; 11 positions match TRBD2. This CDR3 is 15 amino acids long. CDR1 and CDR2 from the germline V gene are SNHLY and FYNNEI. V dropped 7 bases and J dropped 5; count of bases not matched to a gene: 9.

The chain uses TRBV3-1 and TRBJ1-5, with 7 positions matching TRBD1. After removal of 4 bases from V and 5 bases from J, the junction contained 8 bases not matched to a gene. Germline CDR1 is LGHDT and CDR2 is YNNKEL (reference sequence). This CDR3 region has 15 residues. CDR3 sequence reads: CASSPGQATYQPQHF. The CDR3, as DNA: TGTGCCAGCAGCCCAGGACAGGCCACCTATCAGCCCCAGCATTTT.

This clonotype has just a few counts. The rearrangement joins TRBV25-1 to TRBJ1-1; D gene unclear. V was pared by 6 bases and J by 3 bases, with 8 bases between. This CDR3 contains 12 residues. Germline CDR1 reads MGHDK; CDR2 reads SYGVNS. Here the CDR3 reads CASSPTDTEAFF. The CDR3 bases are TGTGCCAGCAGCCCGACGGACACTGAAGCTTTCTTT. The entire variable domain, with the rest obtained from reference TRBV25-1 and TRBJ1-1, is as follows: EADIYQTPRYLVIGTGKKITLECSQTMGHDKMYWYQQDPGMELHLIHYSYGVNSTEKGDLSSESTVSRIRTEHFPLTLESARPSHTSQYLCASSPTDTEAFFGQGTRLTVV.

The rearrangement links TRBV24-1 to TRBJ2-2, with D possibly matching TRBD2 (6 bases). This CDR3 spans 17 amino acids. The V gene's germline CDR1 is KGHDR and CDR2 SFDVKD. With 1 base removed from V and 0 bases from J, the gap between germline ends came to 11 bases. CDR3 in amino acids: CATSDFRGSPNTGELFF. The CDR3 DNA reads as TGTGCCACCAGTGATTTTCGGGGGAGCCCGAACACCGGGGAGCTGTTTTTT.

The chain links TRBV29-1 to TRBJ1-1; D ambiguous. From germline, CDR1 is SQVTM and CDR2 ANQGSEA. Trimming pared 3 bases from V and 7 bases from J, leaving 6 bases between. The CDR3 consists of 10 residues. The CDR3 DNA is TGCAGCGTTGAGGCAGGTGAAGCTTTCTTT. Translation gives CSVEAGEAFF.

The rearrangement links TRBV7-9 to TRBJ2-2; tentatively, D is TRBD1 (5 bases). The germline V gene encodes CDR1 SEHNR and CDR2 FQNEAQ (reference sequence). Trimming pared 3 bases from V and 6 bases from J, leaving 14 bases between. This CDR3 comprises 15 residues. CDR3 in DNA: TGTGCCAGCAGCTTCGGCTTACAGGTTCCCGGGGAGCTGTTTTTT. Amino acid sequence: CASSFGLQVPGELFF.

CDR3 protein: CATSDPTQGGNYGYTF. The CDR3 nucleotides are TGTGCCACCAGTGATCCGACACAGGGTGGGAACTATGGCTACACCTTC. The V call is TRBV24-1, the J call TRBJ1-2, with D perhaps TRBD1 (6 bases). The CDR3 is 16 amino acids. Germline CDR1 KGHDR, CDR2 SFDVKD. V gave up 3 bases and J gave up 2 bases, with 15 bases separating them.

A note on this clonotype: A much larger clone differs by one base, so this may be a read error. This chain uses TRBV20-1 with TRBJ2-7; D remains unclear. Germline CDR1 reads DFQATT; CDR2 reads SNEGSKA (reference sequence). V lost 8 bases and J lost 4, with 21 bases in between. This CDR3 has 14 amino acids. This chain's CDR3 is CSTHRTAESYEQYF. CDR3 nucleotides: TGCAGTACCCATAGGACCGCGGAATCTTACGAGCAGTACTTC.

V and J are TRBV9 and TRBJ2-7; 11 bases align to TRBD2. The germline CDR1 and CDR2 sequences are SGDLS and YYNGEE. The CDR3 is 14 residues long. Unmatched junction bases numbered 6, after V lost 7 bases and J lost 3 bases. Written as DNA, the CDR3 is TGTGCCAGCTATGGGCTAGCGGGAGGCTACGAGCAGTACTTC. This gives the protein CASYGLAGGYEQYF.

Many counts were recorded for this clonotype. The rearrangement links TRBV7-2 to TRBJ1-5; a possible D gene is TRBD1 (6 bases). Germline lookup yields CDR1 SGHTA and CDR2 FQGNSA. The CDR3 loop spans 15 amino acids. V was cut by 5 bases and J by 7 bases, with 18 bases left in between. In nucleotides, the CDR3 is TGTGCCAGCAGCCTCGAAGGGGGGTTGGGACAGCCCCAGCATTTT. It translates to CASSLEGGLGQPQHF.

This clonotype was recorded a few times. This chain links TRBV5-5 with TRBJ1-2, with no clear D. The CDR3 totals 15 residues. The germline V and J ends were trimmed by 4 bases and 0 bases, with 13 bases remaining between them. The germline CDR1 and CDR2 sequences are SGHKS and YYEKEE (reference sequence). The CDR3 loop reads CASSKDRNSNYGYTF. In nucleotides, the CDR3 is TGTGCCAGCAGCAAAGACCGGAACTCTAACTATGGCTACACCTTC.

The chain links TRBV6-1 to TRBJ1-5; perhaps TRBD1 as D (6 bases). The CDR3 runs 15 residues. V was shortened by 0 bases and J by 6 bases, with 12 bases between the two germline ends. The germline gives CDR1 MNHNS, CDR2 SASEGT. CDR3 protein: CASSEATGLGQPQHF. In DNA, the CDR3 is TGTGCCAGCAGTGAAGCGACAGGTTTGGGTCAGCCCCAGCATTTT.